The rows below give T cell receptor beta chains drawn from one sample of a study of T cell changes during pregnancy in multiple sclerosis. Measured with immunoSEQ multiplex PCR; TCRdb has only the in-frame clones, and not every one. This sample has fewer than 80,000 clones; 94% occur once, and the top ten carry less than 0.15%. Sequences were derived from CD4+ T cells from peripheral blood mononuclear cells, sampled after pregnancy. The receptors originated from a female donor with multiple sclerosis, enrolled in a pregnancy study. CDR3s include the opening cysteine and the closing phenylalanine or tryptophan. A D gene is named only where the DNA matches it firmly. Clone size is stated in some rows and not others, as once, few, many or a class when expanded.

V gene	J gene	clone size	D gene	CDR3 protein	CDR3 DNA
TRBV19	TRBJ2-1	NA	NA	CASSISGGPYNEQFF	TGTGCCAGTAGTATATCCGGTGGGCCGTACAATGAGCAGTTCTTC
TRBV7-9	TRBJ2-2	NA	TRBD1	CASSLAGYRGRDGELFF	TGTGCCAGCAGCTTAGCGGGTTACAGGGGGCGCGACGGGGAGCTGTTTTTT
TRBV30	TRBJ2-5	NA	NA	CAWSVRLGVETQYF	TGTGCCTGGAGTGTACGATTAGGGGTTGAGACCCAGTACTTC
TRBV29-1	TRBJ2-3	NA	TRBD1	CSVRQGLVTDTQYF	TGCAGCGTTAGACAGGGTTTAGTCACAGATACGCAGTATTTT
TRBV20-1	TRBJ2-1	NA	NA	CSASIADAEFF	TGCAGTGCTAGCATAGCCGATGCCGAGTTCTTC
TRBV20-1	TRBJ2-1	few	NA	CSATTSSLRFF	TGCAGTGCTACCACTAGTTCTCTTCGGTTCTTC
TRBV7-2	TRBJ1-4	NA	NA	CASSYLVQGRGEKLFF	TGTGCCAGCAGCTATTTAGTCCAGGGGAGGGGTGAAAAACTGTTTTTT
TRBV7-2	TRBJ1-2	NA	TRBD1	CASRYDRDFDYGYTF	TGTGCCAGCAGGTATGACAGGGACTTCGACTATGGCTACACCTTC
TRBV7-3	TRBJ1-2	NA	NA	CASSAGGGGGYTF	TGTGCCAGCAGCGCCGGGGGAGGCGGGGGCTACACCTTC
TRBV2	TRBJ2-3	few	NA	CASSEGGRTDTQYF	TGTGCCAGCAGTGAAGGCGGGCGCACAGATACGCAGTATTTT
TRBV5-1	TRBJ2-5	NA	NA	CASSLSGQETQYF	TGCGCCAGCAGCTTGTCAGGGCAAGAGACCCAGTACTTC
TRBV6-1	TRBJ2-1	NA	NA	CASSLSPPPNEQFF	TGTGCCAGCAGCCTATCTCCCCCTCCCAATGAGCAGTTCTTC
TRBV6-6	TRBJ2-7	NA	NA	CASSGLTGEPSYEQYF	TGTGCCAGCAGTGGTCTGACGGGAGAGCCCTCCTACGAGCAGTACTTC
TRBV5-4	TRBJ2-7	NA	TRBD2	CASSPSFSGRAYEQYF	TGTGCCAGCAGCCCTTCATTTAGCGGGAGGGCCTACGAGCAGTACTTC
TRBV7-9	TRBJ2-1	NA	NA	CASSLVVPEQFF	TGTGCCAGCAGCTTAGTAGTGCCTGAGCAGTTCTTC
TRBV30	TRBJ1-1	NA	NA	CAWSVLRVIGNTEAFF	TGTGCCTGGAGTGTACTGAGGGTCATTGGGAACACTGAAGCTTTCTTT
TRBV5-8	TRBJ2-7	NA	NA	CASSFFFSRVPDYEQYF	TGTGCCAGCAGCTTTTTCTTTAGTCGGGTACCGGACTACGAGCAGTACTTC
TRBV5-4	TRBJ1-3	NA	NA	CASGRDSGNTIYF	TGTGCCAGTGGGAGAGACTCTGGAAACACCATATATTTT